Listed below are T cell receptor beta chains from one sample, sequenced in a study of beta chain features in type 1 diabetes. Assay used: immunoSEQ multiplex PCR; TCRdb lists only in-frame clones, some missing. Altogether around 180,000 clones are present, around 8% being singletons, with the ten largest covering 0.94%. Source material: central memory CD4+ T cells from blood. These receptors were collected from a woman in her 40s with type 1 diabetes. The CDR3 runs from the conserved cysteine through the conserved F or W. The D gene is left open where the match is weak. Rows may omit the clone size; those that give it use once, few, many or a size class.

size	J	V	D	DNA	CDR3
.	TRBJ2-7	TRBV18	.	TGTGCCAGCTCAACGGGACTTACGAGCTCCTACGAGCAGTACTTC	CASSTGLTSSYEQYF
.	TRBJ2-7	TRBV10-3	.	TGTGCCATCACCGGGGGACCGCCCTACGAGCAGTACTTC	CAITGGPPYEQYF
few	TRBJ1-2	TRBV7-2	.	TGTGCCAGCAGCCCCCCCCAGGGAAATGGCTACACCTTC	CASSPPQGNGYTF
many	TRBJ2-7	TRBV2	TRBD1	TGTGCCAGCAGGGCACAGGGGGGAACCTACGAGCAGTACTTC	CASRAQGGTYEQYF
few	TRBJ2-1	TRBV7-3	.	TGTGCCAGCAGCTTAAAGAGGGATCCCCCAGGCAATGAGCAGTTCTTC	CASSLKRDPPGNEQFF
.	TRBJ1-1	TRBV7-2	TRBD1	TGTGCCAGCAGCACCGACAGGGTGGGCGCTGAAGCTTTCTTT	CASSTDRVGAEAFF
.	TRBJ2-2	TRBV6-5	.	TGTGCCAGCAGTTACACAGACACCGGGGAGCTGTTTTTT	CASSYTDTGELFF
.	TRBJ2-7	TRBV7-8	.	TGTGCCAGCAGCTTAGCGCTTAGCGCTTCCTACGAGCAGTACTTC	CASSLALSASYEQYF
few	TRBJ1-1	TRBV5-1	.	TGCGCCAGCAGCTCAGGGGCTTTTGGCACTGAAGCTTTCTTT	CASSSGAFGTEAFF
few	TRBJ2-7	TRBV30	.	TGTGCCTGGAGTGTTCAGGGTACCTACGAGCAGTACTTC	CAWSVQGTYEQYF
few	TRBJ2-7	TRBV5-4	.	TGTGCCAGCAGCTTGGACAGGGCCTACGAGCAGTACTTC	CASSLDRAYEQYF
few	TRBJ1-5	TRBV13	.	TGTGCCAGCAGCTTCCGGACAGACTACAATCAGCCCCAGCATTTT	CASSFRTDYNQPQHF
.	TRBJ2-3	TRBV5-1	.	TGCGCCAGCAGCTTAGTAGTAGCAACAGATACGCAGTATTTT	CASSLVVATDTQYF